Each of the 32 T cell receptor beta chains below was sequenced from the same sample in a study of a mutant IDH1 vaccine in newly diagnosed glioma. Time point indicated: baseline, week 1 (first vaccination visit). This sample's treatment: pre-vaccination baseline after standard-of-care therapy. Method: immunoSEQ multiplex PCR; TCRdb's copy keeps in-frame clones and lacks some. The sample includes some 50,000 clones, 86% seen only once; the top ten take about 2.5%. This specimen was PBMCs, taken from a glioma patient treated with radiotherapy, temozolomide or both. These receptor sequences come from a man in his forties or fifties with glioma.

V and J are TRBV27 and TRBJ1-1; TRBD1 might be the D (5 bases). Germline values: CDR1 MNHEY, CDR2 SMNVEV (reference sequence). The V end was cut by 5 bases, the J end by 5 bases, with 15 bases between. The CDR3 runs 14 residues. The CDR3 is CASSPGTENTEAFF. The CDR3 DNA follows: TGTGCCAGCAGTCCGGGGACTGAGAATACTGAAGCTTTCTTT.

The genes are TRBV27 and TRBJ1-5; D unresolved. Germline assignment: CDR1 MNHEY and CDR2 SMNVEV (reference sequence). Trimming pared 8 bases from V and 3 bases from J, leaving 11 bases between. The CDR3 spans 13 residues. In DNA, the CDR3 is TGTGCCAGCCGAGGTGTGCTCAATCAGCCCCAGCATTTT. Translated, it gives CASRGVLNQPQHF.

The chain combines TRBV9 with TRBJ2-3; D tentatively fits TRBD1 or TRBD2 (5 bases each). In germline, CDR1 is SGDLS, CDR2 YYNGEE. This CDR3 has 15 residues. V was shortened by 4 bases and J by 4 bases, with 16 bases between the two germline ends. The CDR3 DNA sequence: TGTGCCAGCAGCCCTGGGGGTCGGCACGCAGATACGCAGTATTTT. Protein: CASSPGGRHADTQYF.

The chain has TRBV10-2 and TRBJ1-2; TRBD1 aligns across 7 bases. From germline, CDR1 is WSHSY and CDR2 SAAADI. The CDR3 runs to 12 residues. V was clipped by 6 bases and J by 6 bases; unmatched bases: 4. CDR3 loop: CASRQGLDGYTF. As DNA, the CDR3 is TGCGCCAGCAGACAGGGGTTGGATGGCTACACCTTC.

Of note for this clone: At one end the junction does not follow the germline gene, possibly because of a read error. This chain joins TRBV7-7 and TRBJ2-5; 12 bases are shared with TRBD1. The CDR3 runs to 14 residues. Per the germline V gene, CDR1 is SSHAT and CDR2 is FNYEAQ (reference sequence). The CDR3, as DNA: TGTGCTAGCAGCACTGGGACAGGGGGCGAGACCCAGTACTTC. Protein sequence: CASSTGTGGETQYF.

The V call is TRBV5-1, the J call TRBJ2-7, with TRBD2 matching over 12 bases. V lost 3 bases, J lost 12 bases, and 13 bases stayed unmatched. The CDR3 totals 15 residues. Germline loops: CDR1 SGHRS, CDR2 YFSETQ. CDR3 sequence: CASSYTGTSGRGRYF. Here the CDR3 DNA reads TGCGCCAGCAGCTACACCGGGACTAGCGGGCGGGGGCGGTACTTC.

V and J are TRBV6-5 and TRBJ2-3, with D perhaps TRBD1 (5 bases). CDR1 is MNHEY, CDR2 SVGAGI, per germline. The V and J ends lost 0 bases and 3 bases respectively, with 13 bases between them. The CDR3 length is 16 residues. The CDR3 protein is CASSYSGPGLTDTQYF. The CDR3 bases are TGTGCCAGCAGTTACTCGGGGCCAGGGTTGACAGATACGCAGTATTTT.

This clone was seen more than once but under ten times. The chain joins TRBV7-9 to TRBJ1-2; D remains unclear. The CDR3 loop spans 16 amino acids. V was shortened by 6 bases and J by 4 bases, with 21 bases between the two germline ends. Germline loops: CDR1 SEHNR, CDR2 FQNEAQ (reference sequence). The CDR3: CASSQSDARLSYGYTF. The CDR3 bases are TGTGCCAGCAGTCAAAGCGATGCCAGACTATCCTATGGCTACACCTTC.

The chain carries TRBV12-5 and TRBJ2-4; perhaps D is TRBD1 or TRBD2 (6 bases each). The CDR3 length is 17 residues. Germline loops: CDR1 LGHNT, CDR2 FRNRAP. The CDR3 protein is CANPTGGGTASENIQYF. DNA of the CDR3: TGTGCGAACCCCACCGGTGGGGGCACCGCTAGCGAAAACATTCAGTACTTC.

The V call is TRBV2, the J call TRBJ1-2; TRBD1 is a possible D gene (5 bases). Trimming pared 6 bases from V and 1 base from J, leaving 12 bases between. Looked up from germline, CDR1 is SNHLY and CDR2 is FYNNEI. This CDR3 comprises 14 residues. DNA of the CDR3: TGTGCCAGCAGAAAGGACACTCTTAACTATGGCTACACCTTC. Its protein is CASRKDTLNYGYTF.

In its sample, this clone was seen a few times. This chain connects TRBV19 to TRBJ2-5; tentative D call: TRBD1 (6 bases). CDR1 and CDR2 from the germline V gene are LNHDA and SQIVND (reference sequence). This CDR3 is 15 amino acids long. V lost 3 bases, J lost 1 base, and 12 bases lay in between. CDR3 DNA: TGTGCCAGTAGTATTAGCCGGACAGCCCAAGAGACCCAGTACTTC. Translated: CASSISRTAQETQYF.

The rearrangement links TRBV27 to TRBJ2-1, with 8 bases aligning to TRBD2. V trimming: 3 bases; J trimming: 4 bases; junction bases outside the gene matches: 8. The CDR3 is made up of 16 amino acids. The germline V gene encodes CDR1 MNHEY and CDR2 SMNVEV (reference sequence). The DNA for the CDR3 is TGTGCCAGCAGTTTGAGGAAACTAGCGGAGTACAATGAGCAGTTCTTC. This translates into CASSLRKLAEYNEQFF.

The V gene is TRBV28, the J gene TRBJ1-1, with 8 nucleotides matching TRBD1. Germline V lookup: CDR1 MDHEN, CDR2 SYDVKM. CDR3 length: 14 residues. V was clipped by 7 bases and J by 0 bases; unmatched bases: 4. CDR3: CASIEDRVNTEAFF. The CDR3 DNA follows: TGTGCCAGCATAGAGGACAGGGTGAACACTGAAGCTTTCTTT.

The chain uses TRBV2 and TRBJ2-2; TRBD2 matches 8 bases. V was clipped by 10 bases and J by 5 bases; unmatched bases: 12. The germline gives CDR1 SNHLY, CDR2 FYNNEI. The CDR3 runs 15 residues. The CDR3, as DNA: TGTGCCATCAGGGGTATAAGCGGGAGTACCGGGGAGCTGTTTTTT. It codes for CAIRGISGSTGELFF.

The chain's CDR3 is CASKVGLAVQETQYF. CDR3 coding DNA: TGTGCCAGCAAAGTGGGACTAGCGGTACAAGAGACCCAGTACTTC. This chain uses TRBV6-5 with TRBJ2-5; 11 bases agree with TRBD2. Looked up from germline, CDR1 is MNHEY and CDR2 is SVGAGI. CDR3 length: 15 amino acids. The ends lost 7 bases at V and 2 bases at J; junction bases unmatched: 6.

The CDR3 sequence is CASSLSAPPLEQYF. Written as DNA, the CDR3 is TGTGCCAGCAGTTTATCGGCACCACCACTGGAGCAGTACTTC. The V gene is TRBV27, the J gene TRBJ2-7; no firm D call. CDR1 and CDR2 from the germline V gene are MNHEY and SMNVEV (reference sequence). The V end lost 0 bases, the J end lost 7 bases, and 13 bases lay between the germline ends. The CDR3 runs to 14 residues.

The chain carries TRBV6-6 and TRBJ1-2, with D unclear. The V gene's germline CDR1 is MNHNY and CDR2 SVGAGI (reference sequence). V dropped 6 bases and J dropped 7 bases, with 12 bases sitting between them. The CDR3 is 12 amino acids. CDR3: CASRGNDGGYTF. The CDR3 DNA is TGTGCCAGCAGGGGAAATGATGGTGGCTACACCTTC.

The V and J genes are TRBV21-1 and TRBJ2-1; TRBD2, as called in the table, went unchecked against the DNA. TRBV21-1 is classified as a pseudogene. The CDR3 contains 13 residues. The chain's CDR3 is CASSELAGAVQFF. The DNA of the CDR3 is TGTGCCAGCAGCGAATTAGCGGGAGCAGTGCAGTTCTTC.

The CDR3 DNA is TGCGCCAGCAGCTCGGACAGGGGCCTCTTTAACTATGGCTACACCTTC. It yields the protein CASSSDRGLFNYGYTF. The chain links TRBV5-1 to TRBJ1-2, with 9 bases matching TRBD1. Germline V gene sequence: CDR1 SGHRS, CDR2 YFSETQ. The CDR3 is made up of 16 amino acids. J was trimmed by 1 base and V by 3 bases; bases with no gene match: 7.

This clone was picked up one time. V gene TRBV19 combines with J gene TRBJ1-3; D not resolved. CDR3 size: 14 residues. Germline-derived CDR1 and CDR2 are LNHDA and SQIVND (reference sequence). The ends were cut back, 3 bases at V and 4 bases at J, with 10 bases in the middle. Here the CDR3 reads CASSIGGLGNTIYF. The CDR3 bases are TGTGCCAGTAGTATCGGAGGTCTAGGAAACACCATATATTTT.

The gene calls are TRBV25-1 and TRBJ2-3, with 9 positions matching TRBD2. The CDR3 totals 16 residues. Germline loops: CDR1 MGHDK, CDR2 SYGVNS. V lost 0 bases to trimming and J lost 4 bases; unmatched junction nucleotides: 5. The CDR3 is CASSEYGGRASDTQYF. The CDR3, as DNA: TGTGCCAGCAGTGAATATGGCGGGAGGGCCTCAGATACGCAGTATTTT.

The chain has TRBV7-3 and TRBJ2-3, with 7 bases matching TRBD2. Germline V CDR1 and CDR2: SGHTA, FQGTGA. There are 18 residues in the CDR3. V trimming: 1 base; J trimming: 4 bases; junction bases outside the gene matches: 14. CDR3 DNA: TGTGCCAGCAGCTTAATGGGGGGTCTAGCGGCCAGGGCAGATACGCAGTATTTT. Amino acids: CASSLMGGLAARADTQYF.

The chain is built from TRBV20-1 and TRBJ2-1; 7 bases line up with TRBD2. Germline V gene lookup returns CDR1 DFQATT and CDR2 SNEGSKA (reference sequence). The CDR3 contains 11 residues. CDR3 DNA sequence: TGCAGCCCTGGGGGGAGGGGAGAGCAGTTCTTC. Its protein is CSPGGRGEQFF.

The rearrangement uses TRBV19 and TRBJ1-5; D is perhaps TRBD1 (6 bases). V lost 6 bases to trimming and J lost 0 bases, with 15 bases between them. The germline V gene encodes CDR1 LNHDA and CDR2 SQIVND (reference sequence). This CDR3 comprises 16 residues. Here the CDR3 reads CASRNTGGYSNQPQHF. CDR3 in DNA: TGTGCCAGTAGAAATACGGGGGGCTATAGCAATCAGCCCCAGCATTTT.

The rearrangement uses TRBV4-2 and TRBJ2-4, with 8 bases that match TRBD1. This CDR3 spans 16 amino acids. V was pared by 0 bases and J by 6 bases, with 7 bases of the junction left unmatched. CDR1 is LGHNA and CDR2 is YNFKEQ in the germline V gene. This CDR3 is CASSQDRRGRRNIQYF. The CDR3 nucleotides read TGTGCCAGCAGCCAAGATCGCAGGGGGCGGAGAAACATTCAGTACTTC.

The chain recombines TRBV19 with TRBJ2-4; TRBD1 is a possible D gene (6 bases). The germline V gene has CDR1 LNHDA and CDR2 SQIVND (reference sequence). V lost 1 base and J 0 bases, leaving 16 bases between the germline ends. The CDR3 is 18 amino acids. Here the CDR3 DNA reads TGTGCCAGTAGTATAGGCGACCCGGGACACCTAGCCAAAAACATTCAGTACTTC. Encoded protein: CASSIGDPGHLAKNIQYF. The full variable domain, completed using reference TRBV19 and TRBJ2-4, is DGGITQSPKYLFRKEGQNVTLSCEQNLNHDAMYWYRQDPGQGLRLIYYSQIVNDFQKGDIAEGYSVSREKKESFPLTVTSAQKNPTAFYLCASSIGDPGHLAKNIQYFGAGTRLSVL.

This chain joins TRBV7-2 and TRBJ2-3; D is unclear. The CDR3 runs to 15 residues. Germline CDR1 SGHTA, CDR2 FQGNSA. V was trimmed by 0 bases and J by 2 bases, leaving 9 bases between them. The CDR3 sequence is CASSLALDHTDTQYF. For the CDR3, the DNA is TGTGCCAGCAGCTTAGCGCTTGACCACACAGATACGCAGTATTTT.

This clone was counted between two and nine times. This rearrangement joins TRBV27 to TRBJ1-1; D is unresolved. Germline assignment: CDR1 MNHEY and CDR2 SMNVEV (reference sequence). The V end lost 6 bases, the J end lost 1 base, and 9 bases lay between the germline ends. CDR3 size: 13 residues. This chain's CDR3 is CASRRMGNTEAFF. In nucleotides, the CDR3 is TGTGCCAGCAGGAGGATGGGGAACACTGAAGCTTTCTTT.

The chain carries TRBV18 and TRBJ1-1, with TRBD1 matching 11 bases. The CDR3 runs to 11 residues. Germline V lookup: CDR1 KGHSH, CDR2 LQKENI. V was pared by 4 bases and J by 11 bases, with 0 bases of the junction left unmatched. In DNA form, the CDR3 reads TGTGCCAGCTCACGGGACAGGGGGGCTTTCTTT. It is translated as CASSRDRGAFF. The entire variable domain, with the rest obtained from reference TRBV18 and TRBJ1-1, is as follows: NAGVMQNPRHLVRRRGQEARLRCSPMKGHSHVYWYRQLPEEGLKFMVYLQKENIIDESGMPKERFSAEFPKEGPSILRIQQVVRGDSAAYFCASSRDRGAFFGQGTRLTVV.

The chain carries TRBV7-7 and TRBJ2-2; TRBD1 aligns across 9 bases. The length of the CDR3 is 13 residues. Germline CDR1 reads SSHAT; CDR2 reads FNYEAQ (reference sequence). The DNA for the CDR3 is TGTGCTGTGTGGGACAGGGTCTCCGGGGAGCTGTTTTTT. It specifies CAVWDRVSGELFF.

This chain connects TRBV4-3 to TRBJ2-4; 7 bases match TRBD2. Germline V gene sequence: CDR1 LGHNA, CDR2 YSLEER. After removal of 2 bases from V and 2 bases from J, the junction contained 3 bases not matched to a gene. The CDR3 has 15 residues. As DNA, the CDR3 is TGCGCCAGCAGCCAATCCAGCGGGACCAAAAACATTCAGTACTTC. Protein: CASSQSSGTKNIQYF.

V is TRBV4-1 and J is TRBJ1-5; 9 bases fit TRBD1. With 0 bases clipped from V and 6 bases from J, the junction kept 3 bases outside the gene matches. CDR1 MGHRA and CDR2 YSYEKL come from the germline V gene. This CDR3 spans 15 amino acids. The CDR3 loop is CASSQDQGQGQPQHF. Here the CDR3 DNA reads TGCGCCAGCAGCCAAGATCAGGGACAGGGTCAGCCCCAGCATTTT.